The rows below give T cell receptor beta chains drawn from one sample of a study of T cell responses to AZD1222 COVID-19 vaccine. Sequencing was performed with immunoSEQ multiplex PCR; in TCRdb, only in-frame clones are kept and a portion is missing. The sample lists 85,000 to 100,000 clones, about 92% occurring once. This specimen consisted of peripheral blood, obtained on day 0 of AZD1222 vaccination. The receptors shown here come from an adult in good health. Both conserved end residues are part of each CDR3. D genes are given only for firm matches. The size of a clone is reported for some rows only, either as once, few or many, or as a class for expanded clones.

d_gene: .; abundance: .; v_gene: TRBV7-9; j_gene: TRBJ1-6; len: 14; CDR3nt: TGTGCCAGCAGCCCTAATAAGGGCAATTCACCCCTCCACTTT; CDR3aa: CASSPNKGNSPLHF
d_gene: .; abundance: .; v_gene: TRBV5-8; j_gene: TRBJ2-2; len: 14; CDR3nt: TGTGCCAGCAGCTTGATAGGGGGCACCGGGGAGCTGTTTTTT; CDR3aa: CASSLIGGTGELFF
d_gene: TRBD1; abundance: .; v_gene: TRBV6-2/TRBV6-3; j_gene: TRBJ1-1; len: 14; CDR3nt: TGTGCCAGCAGTTCAGGGGGCCGTTACACTGAAGCTTTCTTT; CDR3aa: CASSSGGRYTEAFF
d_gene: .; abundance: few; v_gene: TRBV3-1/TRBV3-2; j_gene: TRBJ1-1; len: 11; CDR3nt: TGTGCCAGCAGCCCGGGGACAGAAGCTTTCTTT; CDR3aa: CASSPGTEAFF
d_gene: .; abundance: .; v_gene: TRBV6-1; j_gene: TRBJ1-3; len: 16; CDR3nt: TGTGCCAGCAGTGACGTACAGCCTCCATCTGGAAACACCATATATTTT; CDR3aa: CASSDVQPPSGNTIYF
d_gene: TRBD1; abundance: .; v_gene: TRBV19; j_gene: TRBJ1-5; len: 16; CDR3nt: TGTGCCAGTAGTGCTGGACAGGGGGCGCGCAATCAGCCCCAGCATTTT; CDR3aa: CASSAGQGARNQPQHF
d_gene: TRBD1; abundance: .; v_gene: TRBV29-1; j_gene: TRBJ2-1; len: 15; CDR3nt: TGCAGCGTTCTTAACAGGGGTAAGATGGACAATGAGCAGTTCTTC; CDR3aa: CSVLNRGKMDNEQFF
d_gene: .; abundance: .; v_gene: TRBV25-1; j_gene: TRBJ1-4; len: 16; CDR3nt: TGTGCCAGCAGTGACCCACAACGGGCAACTAATGAAAAACTGTTTTTT; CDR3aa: CASSDPQRATNEKLFF
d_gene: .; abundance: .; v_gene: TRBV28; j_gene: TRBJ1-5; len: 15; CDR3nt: TGTGCCAGCAGTTTCGGGGGTTGGGGCAATCAGCCCCAGCATTTT; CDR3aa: CASSFGGWGNQPQHF
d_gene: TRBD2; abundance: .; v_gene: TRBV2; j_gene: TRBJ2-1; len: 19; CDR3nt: TGTGCCAGCAGCGAACGACCCGTTGGGAGCGGGAGGTTAGGGAATGAGCAGTTCTTC; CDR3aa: CASSERPVGSGRLGNEQFF
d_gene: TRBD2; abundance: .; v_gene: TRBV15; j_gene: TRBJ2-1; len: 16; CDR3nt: TGTGCCACCAGCCCCTCGGGAGCGGGAGGGTGGAATGAGCAGTTCTTC; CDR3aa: CATSPSGAGGWNEQFF
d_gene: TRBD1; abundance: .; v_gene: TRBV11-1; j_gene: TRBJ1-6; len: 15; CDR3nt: TGTGCCAGCAGAAGTCCGACAGGGAATAATTCACCCCTCCACTTT; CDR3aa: CASRSPTGNNSPLHF
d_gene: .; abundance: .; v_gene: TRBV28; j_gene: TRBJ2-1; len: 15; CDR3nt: TGTGCCAGCAGTTTGCGTACGTTGGGGGCCGATGAGCAGTTCTTC; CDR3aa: CASSLRTLGADEQFF